This paragraph covers one TCR beta chain sequence. Its antigen remains unknown. This specimen belongs to a study of cytomegalovirus exposure and HLA in healthy donors. The germline V gene encodes CDR1 MDHEN and CDR2 SYDVKM. With 7 bases removed from V and 2 bases from J, the gap between germline ends came to 11 bases. This CDR3 spans 14 amino acids. Method: immunoSEQ multiplex PCR; TCRdb's copy keeps in-frame clones and lacks some. The sample includes some 170,000 clones, roughly nine tenths seen only once; the top ten take 3.5% to 4.5%. Study results and limitations: Specificity for CMV antigens was confirmed in vitro for a few of the CMV-associated chains. Among TCR beta chains, those listed as cytomegalovirus-associated numbered around 180.

The receptor's source is a man aged 18 to 30 in good health and CMV-seropositive. The specimen sequenced was PBMCs. The chain links TRBV28 to TRBJ2-2; D is undetermined. The CDR3 region is CASMNTLNTGELFF. DNA for the CDR3: TGTGCCAGCATGAACACACTAAACACCGGGGAGCTGTTTTTT.